These T cell receptor beta chains were read from a single sample in a study of T cells in narcolepsy. Sequencing used immunoSEQ multiplex PCR; TCRdb keeps in-frame clones, though not all of them. Found here are just under 30,000 clones, 87% of them singletons; the top ten hold about 0.88%. Source material: memory (CD45RA-) CD4+ T cells from blood. The receptors here all came from a human donor in good health. Each CDR3 is given with its conserved first and last residue. The order of the fields is J gene, clone size, D gene, V gene, CDR3 protein, CDR3 DNA. D genes are given only for firm matches. Clone size is shown for a subset of rows, as once, few, many or a class of expanded clone.

TRBJ2-1,-,-,TRBV27,CASSLISQRVEFF,TGTGCCAGCAGTTTAATTAGCCAACGAGTTGAGTTCTTC
TRBJ2-1,-,-,TRBV7-2,CASSLGWNEQFF,TGTGCCAGCAGCCTAGGGTGGAATGAGCAGTTCTTC
TRBJ2-3,-,-,TRBV30,CAWSVVLGTSTDTQYF,TGTGCCTGGAGTGTAGTCCTAGGGACTAGCACAGATACGCAGTATTTT
TRBJ1-3,-,-,TRBV7-2,CASSLGPGDTIYF,TGTGCCAGCAGCTTAGGTCCTGGAGACACCATATATTTT
TRBJ1-1,-,TRBD1,TRBV19,CASWTGSFTEAFF,TGTGCCAGTTGGACAGGGTCGTTTACTGAAGCTTTCTTT
TRBJ1-5,-,-,TRBV5-6,CASSLGSGLSNQPQHF,TGTGCCAGCAGCTTGGGATCAGGTCTAAGCAATCAGCCCCAGCATTTT
TRBJ2-7,-,TRBD2,TRBV5-1,CASSKGTSGLYEQYF,TGCGCCAGCAGCAAGGGGACTAGCGGCCTCTACGAGCAGTACTTC
TRBJ1-1,-,-,TRBV5-1,CASSLIQQGSTEAFF,TGCGCCAGCAGCTTGATTCAGCAGGGATCAACTGAAGCTTTCTTT
TRBJ2-5,-,TRBD2,TRBV9,CASSVAPSGPQETQYF,TGTGCCAGCAGCGTAGCTCCTAGCGGCCCCCAAGAGACCCAGTACTTC
TRBJ1-1,-,-,TRBV30,CAWSVGRGPTEAFF,TGTGCCTGGAGTGTAGGGCGGGGGCCCACTGAAGCTTTCTTT
TRBJ1-2,-,-,TRBV7-8,CASSLGRQAPYGYTF,TGTGCCAGCAGCTTAGGCCGACAGGCCCCCTATGGCTACACCTTC
TRBJ2-3,-,-,TRBV6-1,CASSEKDTQYF,TGTGCCAGCAGTGAAAAAGATACGCAGTATTTT
TRBJ1-1,-,-,TRBV7-3,CASSFGGDGAEAFF,TGTGCCAGCAGCTTTGGGGGAGATGGCGCTGAAGCTTTCTTT
TRBJ2-1,-,TRBD2,TRBV19,CASNPGLAGGYNEQFF,TGTGCCAGTAATCCGGGACTAGCGGGAGGCTACAATGAGCAGTTCTTC
TRBJ2-3,-,-,TRBV30,CAWSESDTQYF,TGTGCCTGGAGTGAGTCGGATACGCAGTATTTT
TRBJ1-4,-,-,TRBV4-1,CASSLVGNANEKLFF,TGCGCCAGCAGCCTGGTTGGGAACGCTAATGAAAAACTGTTTTTT
TRBJ2-7,-,-,TRBV7-7,CASSQPGREQYF,TGTGCCAGCAGCCAACCGGGGCGCGAGCAGTACTTC
TRBJ2-7,-,TRBD1,TRBV30,CAWSGQGAGNEQYF,TGTGCCTGGAGTGGTCAGGGGGCGGGAAACGAGCAGTACTTC
TRBJ1-6,-,-,TRBV28,CASSTQGALNSPLHF,TGTGCCAGCAGCACCCAGGGAGCGCTTAATTCACCCCTCCACTTT
TRBJ1-4,-,TRBD1,TRBV6-1,CASSEGRDREVFEKLFF,TGTGCCAGCAGTGAAGGAAGGGACAGGGAGGTTTTTGAAAAACTGTTTTTT
TRBJ1-1,once,TRBD1,TRBV10-3,CATTLGTGGFGAEAFF,TGTGCCACCACCCTCGGGACAGGGGGCTTTGGGGCTGAAGCTTTCTTT
TRBJ1-4,-,TRBD1,TRBV30,CAWSLRGTGGSEKLFF,TGTGCCTGGAGCCTAAGGGGGACAGGGGGCAGTGAAAAACTGTTTTTT
TRBJ2-7,-,-,TRBV10-3,CAISIRADTTYEQYF,TGTGCCATCAGTATTCGGGCGGACACCACGTACGAGCAGTACTTC
TRBJ2-3,-,TRBD2,TRBV4-3,CASSQGTSGRGTDTQYF,TGCGCCAGCAGCCAAGGGACTAGCGGGAGAGGGACAGATACGCAGTATTTT
TRBJ2-7,-,TRBD1,TRBV6-6,CASSYARDRGREQYF,TGTGCCAGCAGTTACGCCCGGGACAGGGGTCGTGAGCAGTACTTC
TRBJ1-1,-,-,TRBV9,CASSVGDNTEAFF,TGTGCCAGCAGCGTGGGGGACAACACTGAAGCTTTCTTT
TRBJ2-6,once,-,TRBV30,CAWSVPRAGANVLTF,TGTGCCTGGAGTGTGCCCAGGGCTGGGGCCAACGTCCTGACTTTC
TRBJ2-2,-,-,TRBV5-6,CASSLTRNTGELFF,TGTGCCAGCAGTCTGACGAGAAACACCGGGGAGCTGTTTTTT
TRBJ1-1,-,-,TRBV6-1,CASSEQTGLGEAFF,TGTGCCAGCAGTGAACAAACAGGGTTGGGGGAAGCTTTCTTT
TRBJ1-4,-,-,TRBV19,CASSIVPNEKLFF,TGTGCCAGTAGTATAGTCCCGAATGAAAAACTGTTTTTT
TRBJ1-1,once,TRBD1,TRBV14,CASSQTRWTGDSAFF,TGTGCCAGCAGCCAAACCCGGTGGACAGGGGACTCAGCTTTCTTT
TRBJ1-5,-,-,TRBV4-3,CASSQDPSSNQPQHF,TGCGCCAGCAGCCAAGATCCCAGTAGCAATCAGCCCCAGCATTTT
TRBJ2-5,-,TRBD1,TRBV6-1,CASSEPGTEIQETQYF,TGTGCCAGCAGTGAACCAGGGACAGAAATACAAGAGACCCAGTACTTC
TRBJ2-5,-,TRBD2,TRBV19,CASSTGTSGGETQYF,TGTGCCAGTAGTACCGGGACTAGCGGGGGCGAGACCCAGTACTTC
TRBJ1-2,-,TRBD1,TRBV6-5,CASTLQGGASGYTF,TGTGCCAGCACTCTACAGGGGGGGGCGAGTGGCTACACCTTC
TRBJ1-4,once,-,TRBV6-1,CASSLGGGEKLFF,TGTGCCAGCAGCCTTGGGGGTGGGGAAAAACTGTTTTTT
TRBJ2-3,-,TRBD2,TRBV2,CASGMERAGGTDTQYF,TGTGCCAGCGGCATGGAGAGAGCGGGAGGCACAGATACGCAGTATTTT
TRBJ2-3,-,TRBD2,TRBV7-3,CASSPTSGKSDTQYF,TGTGCCAGCAGCCCGACTAGCGGGAAGTCGGATACGCAGTATTTT
TRBJ2-1,-,-,TRBV5-1,CASSRGNEQFF,TGCGCCAGCAGCAGGGGTAATGAGCAGTTCTTC
TRBJ1-2,-,TRBD1,TRBV9,CASSVQPGQGFGYTF,TGTGCCAGCAGCGTTCAACCGGGACAGGGGTTTGGCTACACCTTC
TRBJ1-5,-,TRBD1,TRBV19,CASSTEQGRGNSNQPQHF,TGTGCCAGTAGTACGGAACAGGGGAGGGGTAATAGCAATCAGCCCCAGCATTTT
TRBJ1-1,-,-,TRBV30,CAWSVLRGGAFF,TGTGCCTGGAGTGTACTGCGGGGGGGAGCTTTCTTT
TRBJ2-5,-,-,TRBV7-3,CASSLREGETQYF,TGTGCCAGCAGCTTAAGAGAGGGGGAGACCCAGTACTTC
TRBJ2-3,-,TRBD2,TRBV19,CASSMSSGGPVDTQYF,TGTGCCAGTAGTATGTCTAGCGGGGGGCCTGTGGATACGCAGTATTTT
TRBJ2-5,-,TRBD2,TRBV30,CAWKRGVGETQYF,TGTGCCTGGAAGCGGGGGGTCGGGGAGACCCAGTACTTC
TRBJ1-1,-,TRBD1,TRBV5-1,CASSLSSRGQSTEAFF,TGCGCCAGCAGCTTGAGCTCAAGGGGACAGTCCACTGAAGCTTTCTTT
TRBJ2-1,-,-,TRBV7-8,CASSWRQHEQFF,TGTGCCAGCAGCTGGAGACAACATGAGCAGTTCTTC
TRBJ2-7,-,-,TRBV14,CASSQGVRSYEQYF,TGTGCCAGCAGCCAAGGGGTAAGGTCCTACGAGCAGTACTTC
TRBJ2-7,-,TRBD2,TRBV6-1,CASSSFSGGAYEQYF,TGTGCCAGCAGCAGCTTTAGCGGGGGGGCCTACGAGCAGTACTTC
TRBJ2-3,-,TRBD2,TRBV28,CASSLWIRAGGSGDTQYF,TGTGCCAGCAGTTTATGGATTCGAGCGGGAGGTTCTGGTGATACGCAGTATTTT
TRBJ2-3,-,TRBD2,TRBV28,CASSAEPAGVADTQYF,TGTGCCAGCAGTGCTGAGCCAGCGGGAGTAGCGGATACGCAGTATTTT
TRBJ1-5,-,-,TRBV6-5,CASSPTQGAGQPQHF,TGTGCCAGCAGTCCGACTCAGGGAGCAGGACAGCCCCAGCATTTT
TRBJ1-2,-,TRBD1,TRBV30,CARLVGDSRNYGYTF,TGTGCTCGGCTTGTGGGGGACAGCAGAAACTATGGCTACACCTTC
TRBJ2-3,-,-,TRBV15,CATGQDGGYTDTQYF,TGTGCCACGGGGCAAGACGGGGGTTACACAGATACGCAGTATTTT
TRBJ2-4,-,-,TRBV27,CASSLWGEIAKNIQYF,TGTGCCAGCAGTTTATGGGGGGAGATAGCCAAAAACATTCAGTACTTC
TRBJ2-1,-,TRBD2,TRBV2,CASRVLSGEQFF,TGTGCCAGCAGGGTACTTAGCGGGGAGCAGTTCTTC
TRBJ2-5,-,-,TRBV11-3,CASSHGLTRETQYF,TGTGCCAGCAGCCACGGACTAACTCGAGAGACCCAGTACTTC
TRBJ1-3,-,-,TRBV5-1,CASSSTGSSGNTIYF,TGCGCCAGCAGCTCAACAGGGAGCTCTGGAAACACCATATATTTT
TRBJ1-3,once,-,TRBV2,CASSGDGTSGNTIYF,TGTGCCAGCAGTGGGGACGGTACCTCTGGAAACACCATATATTTT
TRBJ2-1,-,TRBD2,TRBV5-1,CASSLGLADNNEQFF,TGCGCCAGCAGTTTGGGACTAGCGGATAACAATGAGCAGTTCTTC